This T cell receptor beta chain derives from a study of T cells in localized non-small cell lung cancer (dated by TCRdb to the early 2020s). Study-wide context: The study examined T cell repertoires in hundreds of patients with early-stage NSCLC and compared tumors with uninvolved tumor-adjacent lungs. All 250 or so NSCLC patients in the cohort were treatment-naive and had localized lung tumors that were resected. NSCLC patients had a mean age of around 70 years, and fewer than 150 were male and about a hundred female. Findings and caveats that apply to the study as a whole: Because the study design was exploratory, TCR variables were selected using unadjusted p-values without false-discovery rate correction. Uninvolved tumor-adjacent lung showed the highest T cell clonality, higher than tumor, which suggests more focused antigenic responses in the uninvolved tumor-adjacent lung. Of the top 100 tumor clones, a median of 57 were detected in paired uninvolved adjacent lung; about 26 were also among that lung's top 100. Longer overall survival was associated with higher T cell density in blood, whereas shorter survival was associated with higher clonality in adjacent lung. Because multi-region sequencing of the tumors was not done, intratumor heterogeneity could not be ruled out.

The immunoSEQ Assay was used to sequence TCR beta CDR3 regions from DNA. Concerning the study's data processing: To compute T cell density, TCR beta template counts were normalized to usable DNA, which was estimated by amplifying housekeeping genes. The preseqR package was used to estimate richness by extrapolating to 400,000 templates for PBMC samples and to 120,000 templates for tissue samples. Clonality was taken to be one minus Pielou's evenness. Differential abundance testing on productive amino-acid clonotypes, with a minimum total count of 5 and an alpha of 0.1, was used to identify tissue-enriched TCRs. The Jaccard Index and the Morisita Overlap Index were used to quantify repertoire overlap between compartments. GLIPH grouped TCR beta CDR3s together with public tetramer-defined viral CDR3s, and a viral motif had to include at least three viral sequences and show V-gene enrichment. In TCRdb, the immuneACCESS table is reduced to in-frame sequences with V and J assigned. These tables do not hold every clone; where another copy was compared, an unresolved V gene accounts for under half, and the others remain unexplained. V, J and clone size derive from that table, while D and trimming were established from the DNA sequence. For this sample there are about 39,000 clones; about 76% appear just once. The ten largest clonotypes hold over 30% of the sample.

At diagnosis, peripheral blood, uninvolved tumor-adjacent lung and tumor were collected and stored as a combination of fresh-frozen and FFPE material. For TCR repertoire profiling, the blood samples were analyzed as peripheral blood mononuclear cells. Points on this clone: Its antigen has not been determined. Qualities for individual bases were not recorded, and no much larger clone is one base off.

V loses 0 bases, J loses 6 bases, and the germline ends lie 12 bases apart. The germline V gene sets CDR1 to SGDLS and CDR2 to YYNGEE. Measured from the cysteine to the phenylalanine, the CDR3 is 14 residues long. Only the CDR3 part of the read is kept: 42 bases, read in frame from the first base. The sequence links TRBV9 to TRBJ1-1; TRBD1 is a possible D gene, resting on 6 matching bases. Sequenced here: PBMCs, sampled before any cancer treatment. This TCR derives from a woman aged 35 to 75 with stage II squamous cell lung carcinoma. The DNA is TGTGCCAGCAGCGTAGGCAGGGGATCATCTGAAGCTTTCTTT. Its coded protein is CASSVGRGSSEAFF.